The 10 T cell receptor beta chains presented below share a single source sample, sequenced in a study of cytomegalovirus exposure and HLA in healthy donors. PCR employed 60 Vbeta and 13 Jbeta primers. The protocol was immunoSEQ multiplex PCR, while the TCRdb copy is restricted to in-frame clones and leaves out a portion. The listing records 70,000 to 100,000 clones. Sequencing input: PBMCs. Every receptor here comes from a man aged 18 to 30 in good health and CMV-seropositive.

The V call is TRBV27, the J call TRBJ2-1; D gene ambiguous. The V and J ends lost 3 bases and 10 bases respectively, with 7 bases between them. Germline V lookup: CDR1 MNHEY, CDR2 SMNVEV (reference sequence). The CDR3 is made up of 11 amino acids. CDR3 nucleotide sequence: TGTGCCAGCAGTTTTACTCGGGAGCAGTTCTTC. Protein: CASSFTREQFF.

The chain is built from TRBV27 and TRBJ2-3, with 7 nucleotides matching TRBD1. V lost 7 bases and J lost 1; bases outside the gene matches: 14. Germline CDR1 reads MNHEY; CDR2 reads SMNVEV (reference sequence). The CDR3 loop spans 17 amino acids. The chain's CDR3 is CASTSPHRQGGTDTQYF. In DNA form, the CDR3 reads TGTGCCAGCACTTCGCCCCACCGACAGGGAGGCACAGATACGCAGTATTTT.

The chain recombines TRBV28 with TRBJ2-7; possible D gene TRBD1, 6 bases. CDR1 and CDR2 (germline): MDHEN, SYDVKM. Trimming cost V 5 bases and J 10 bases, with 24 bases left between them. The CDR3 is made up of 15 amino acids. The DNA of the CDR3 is TGTGCCAGCAGTATGTTACAGGGTTCTACGGAAACACAGTACTTC. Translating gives CASSMLQGSTETQYF.

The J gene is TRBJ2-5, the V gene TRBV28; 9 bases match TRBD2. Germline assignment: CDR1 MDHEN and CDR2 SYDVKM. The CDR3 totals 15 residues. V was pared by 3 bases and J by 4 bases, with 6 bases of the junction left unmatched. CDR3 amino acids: CASSLASGDGETQYF. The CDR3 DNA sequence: TGTGCCAGCAGTTTGGCTAGCGGGGATGGAGAGACCCAGTACTTC.

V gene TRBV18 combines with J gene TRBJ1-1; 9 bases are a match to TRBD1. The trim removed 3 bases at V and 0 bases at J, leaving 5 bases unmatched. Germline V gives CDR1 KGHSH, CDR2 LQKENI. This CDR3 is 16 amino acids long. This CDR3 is CASSPPGTGMNTEAFF. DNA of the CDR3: TGTGCCAGCTCACCCCCCGGGACAGGGATGAACACTGAAGCTTTCTTT.

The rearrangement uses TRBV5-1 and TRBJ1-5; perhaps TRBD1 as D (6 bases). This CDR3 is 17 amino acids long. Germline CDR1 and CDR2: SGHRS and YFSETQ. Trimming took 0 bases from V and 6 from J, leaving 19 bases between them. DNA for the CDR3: TGCGCCAGCAGCTTGGATGGGTCGACAGGTTCGGGTCAGCCCCAGCATTTT. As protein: CASSLDGSTGSGQPQHF.

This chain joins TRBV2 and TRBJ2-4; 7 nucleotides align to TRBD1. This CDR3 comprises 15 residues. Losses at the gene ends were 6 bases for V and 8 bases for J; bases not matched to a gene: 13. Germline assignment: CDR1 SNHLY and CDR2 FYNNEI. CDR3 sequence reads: CASRGSGQRRYIQYF. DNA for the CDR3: TGTGCCAGCAGGGGGTCGGGACAGCGCCGGTACATTCAGTACTTC.

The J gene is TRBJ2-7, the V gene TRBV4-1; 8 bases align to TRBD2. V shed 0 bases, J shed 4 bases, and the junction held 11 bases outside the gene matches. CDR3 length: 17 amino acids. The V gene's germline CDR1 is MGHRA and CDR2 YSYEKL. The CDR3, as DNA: TGCGCCAGCAGCCAAGAGAGGGTCGGACTAGCATCGTACGAGCAGTACTTC. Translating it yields CASSQERVGLASYEQYF.

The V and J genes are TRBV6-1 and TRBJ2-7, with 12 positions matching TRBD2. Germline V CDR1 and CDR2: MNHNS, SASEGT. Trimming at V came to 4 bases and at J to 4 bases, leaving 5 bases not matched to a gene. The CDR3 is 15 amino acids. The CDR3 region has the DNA TGTGCCAGCAGTGTGCTAGCGGGAGGGGGATACGAGCAGTACTTC. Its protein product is CASSVLAGGGYEQYF.

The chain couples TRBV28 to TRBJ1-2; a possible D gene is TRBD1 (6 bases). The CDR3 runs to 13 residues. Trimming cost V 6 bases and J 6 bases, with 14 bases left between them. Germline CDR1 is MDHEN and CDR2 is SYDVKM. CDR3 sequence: CASSLRRGDGYTF. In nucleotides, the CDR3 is TGTGCCAGCAGCCTTCGCAGGGGCGATGGCTACACCTTC.